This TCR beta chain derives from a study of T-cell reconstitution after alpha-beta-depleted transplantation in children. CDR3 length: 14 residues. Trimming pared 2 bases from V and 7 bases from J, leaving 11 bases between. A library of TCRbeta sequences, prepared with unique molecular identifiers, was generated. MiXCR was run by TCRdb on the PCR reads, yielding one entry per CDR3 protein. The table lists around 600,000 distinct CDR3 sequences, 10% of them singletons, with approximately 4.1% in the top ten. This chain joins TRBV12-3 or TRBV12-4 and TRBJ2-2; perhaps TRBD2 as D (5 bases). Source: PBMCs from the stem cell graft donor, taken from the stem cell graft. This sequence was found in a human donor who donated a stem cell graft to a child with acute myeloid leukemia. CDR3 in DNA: TGTGCCAGCAGTTTACGGGCAGAGGGCGGGGAGCTGTTTTTT. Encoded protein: CASSLRAEGGELFF.